Below, 22 T cell receptor beta chains from the same sample are listed, as sequenced in a study of cytomegalovirus exposure and HLA in healthy donors. With 60 Vbeta and 13 Jbeta primers, the PCR was carried out. Measured with immunoSEQ multiplex PCR; TCRdb has only the in-frame clones, and not every one. Of around 190,000 clones listed, just under 80% were seen once; the top ten hold about 3.1%. The sample was PBMCs. The origin of the receptors is a female donor in good health and CMV-seronegative.

This chain uses TRBV7-6 with TRBJ2-5, with 9 bases that match TRBD2. Germline CDR1 reads SGHVS; CDR2 reads FNYEAQ. V lost 5 bases, J lost 2 bases, and 6 bases stayed unmatched. The length of the CDR3 is 15 residues. CDR3 nucleotide sequence: TGTGCCAGCAGCATGGGGACTAGCAGACAAGAGACCCAGTACTTC. Encoded protein: CASSMGTSRQETQYF.

This chain links TRBV5-1 with TRBJ1-1, with TRBD1 identical over 10 bases. The junction had 6 bases not matched to a gene; V was cut back by 6 bases and J by 4 bases. The CDR3 contains 14 residues. Looked up from germline, CDR1 is SGHRS and CDR2 is YFSETQ. For the CDR3, the DNA is TGCGCCAGCACCCTTGGGACAGGGGTCACTGAAGCTTTCTTT. Translated, it gives CASTLGTGVTEAFF.

This clone was detected once. J is TRBJ1-2 and V is TRBV28, with no clear D. Germline V lookup: CDR1 MDHEN, CDR2 SYDVKM. There are 12 residues in the CDR3. V gave up 6 bases and J gave up 5 bases, with 10 bases separating them. Here the CDR3 reads CASRSAGYGYTF. The CDR3 bases are TGTGCCAGCAGATCGGCCGGGTATGGCTACACCTTC.

This sequence joins TRBV6-6 and TRBJ2-7, with 9 bases that match TRBD1. Trimming removed 9 bases from V and 0 bases from J; junction bases left unmatched: 12. This CDR3 region has 16 residues. Germline assignment: CDR1 MNHNY and CDR2 SVGAGI (reference sequence). This CDR3 is CASRSGTGILSYEQYF. Written as DNA, the CDR3 is TGTGCCAGTCGCTCCGGGACAGGGATTCTCTCCTACGAGCAGTACTTC.

V and J are TRBV9 and TRBJ2-1; 7 nucleotides line up with TRBD1. V lost 4 bases and J lost 6; bases outside the gene matches: 13. The CDR3 has 16 residues. Per germline, CDR1 SGDLS and CDR2 YYNGEE. CDR3 coding DNA: TGTGCCAGCAGCATGAGGGACAGCGATCTAGGCAATGAGCAGTTCTTC. As protein: CASSMRDSDLGNEQFF.

The chain uses TRBV7-6 and TRBJ2-5; no definite D call. The end of the DNA fits TRBJ2-7 better, so the J call may be wrong. The CDR3 contains 14 residues. Germline V gives CDR1 SGHVS, CDR2 FNYEAQ. The CDR3 bases are TGTGCCAGCAGCTTAGGCGAGAGCTCCTACGAGCAGTACTTC. It specifies CASSLGESSYEQYF.

This rearrangement joins TRBV6-1 to TRBJ2-1; 7 bases are a match to TRBD1. Trimming cost V 7 bases and J 3 bases; bases outside gene matches: 6. This CDR3 has 14 residues. Germline V gives CDR1 MNHNS, CDR2 SASEGT. The DNA for the CDR3 is TGTGCCAGCAAACTCGACAGGGACTACAATGAGCAGTTCTTC. It translates to CASKLDRDYNEQFF.

The chain combines TRBV28 with TRBJ2-3; the D is unclear. Germline lookup yields CDR1 MDHEN and CDR2 SYDVKM. The CDR3 extends over 14 amino acids. The ends were cut back, 5 bases at V and 2 bases at J, with 11 bases in the middle. The DNA of the CDR3 is TGTGCCAGCAGTATGGGCCACCCCACAGATACGCAGTATTTT. It specifies CASSMGHPTDTQYF.

The chain carries TRBV5-6 and TRBJ2-5; 8 bases agree with TRBD1. The CDR3 loop spans 14 amino acids. J lost 4 bases, V lost 4 bases, and 6 bases had no gene match. Germline CDR1 and CDR2: SGHDT and YYEEEE. Written as DNA, the CDR3 is TGTGCCAGCAGCAACCAGGGGGCCGGAGAGACCCAGTACTTC. Residues: CASSNQGAGETQYF.

The rearrangement joins TRBV7-9 to TRBJ2-3, with 9 bases lining up with TRBD2. The CDR3 contains 16 residues. The trim removed 1 base at V and 4 bases at J, leaving 6 bases unmatched. Per germline, CDR1 SEHNR and CDR2 FQNEAQ (reference sequence). The DNA for the CDR3 is TGTGCCAGCAGCTTAGGGGCTAGCGGGAAGGCAGATACGCAGTATTTT. This codes for CASSLGASGKADTQYF.

This clone was picked up one time. The CDR3 DNA is TGCGCCAGCAGCCCCGGCGGCGGGAGGGCCCGATGGGAGACCCAGTACTTC. Translation gives CASSPGGGRARWETQYF. The V and J genes are TRBV4-3 and TRBJ2-5; 9 positions match TRBD2. The CDR3 sequence is 17 residues long. V was clipped by 4 bases and J by 5 bases; unmatched bases: 14. Germline assignment: CDR1 LGHNA and CDR2 YSLEER.

The chain links TRBV2 to TRBJ2-7, with 10 bases identical to TRBD2. This CDR3 comprises 16 residues. Trimming at V came to 7 bases and at J to 0 bases, leaving 9 bases not matched to a gene. Germline loops: CDR1 SNHLY, CDR2 FYNNEI. The CDR3 nucleotides read TGTGCCAGCACCCGAGAGGGACTAGCGAACTCCTACGAGCAGTACTTC. Its translation is CASTREGLANSYEQYF.

As for this clone: Sequence at one end of the junction differs from germline and may be a read error. The chain joins TRBV7-9 to TRBJ2-1; D gene unclear. CDR3 size: 12 residues. Germline assignment: CDR1 SEHNR and CDR2 FQNEAQ (reference sequence). The CDR3 nucleotides are TGTTCCAGCAGCCCTCACCTATTTGAGCAGTTCTTC. Its translation: CSSSPHLFEQFF.

The chain has TRBV6-6 and TRBJ2-7; unclear D gene. The CDR3 contains 13 residues. Germline lookup yields CDR1 MNHNY and CDR2 SVGAGI (reference sequence). The V and J ends lost 3 bases and 4 bases respectively, with 10 bases between them. The CDR3 protein is CASSYHDGYEQYF. The DNA for the CDR3 is TGTGCCAGCAGTTATCACGACGGGTACGAGCAGTACTTC.

The chain links TRBV4-2 to TRBJ2-1, with 15 bases matching TRBD2. This CDR3 comprises 18 residues. The junction had 5 bases not matched to a gene; V was cut back by 1 base and J by 4 bases. Germline V gene sequence: CDR1 LGHNA, CDR2 YNFKEQ. CDR3 in amino acids: CASSQARTSGGGYNEQFF. DNA of the CDR3: TGTGCCAGCAGCCAAGCGCGGACTAGCGGGGGGGGATACAATGAGCAGTTCTTC.

This clone was recorded once. The gene calls are TRBV19 and TRBJ2-1; TRBD2 matches at 10 bases. Germline V lookup: CDR1 LNHDA, CDR2 SQIVND (reference sequence). The CDR3 length is 16 residues. Unmatched junction bases numbered 5, after V lost 3 bases and J lost 3 bases. CDR3 nucleotide sequence: TGTGCCAGTAGTATTTTAGCGGGAGGCTTCTACAATGAGCAGTTCTTC. Protein sequence: CASSILAGGFYNEQFF.

The V call is TRBV23-1, the J call TRBJ2-7, with a weak D call TRBD2 (6 bases). TRBV23-1 is identified as an open reading frame with a role that is uncertain. The V end lost 2 bases, the J end lost 2 bases, and 13 bases lay between the germline ends. The CDR3 is 15 amino acids. The CDR3 DNA follows: TGCGCCAGCAGTCAAACCCGGGGGAAGGCCTACGAGCAGTACTTC. Translation: CASSQTRGKAYEQYF.

The chain employs TRBV7-6 and TRBJ1-2; TRBD1 might be the D (6 bases). Germline loops: CDR1 SGHVS, CDR2 FNYEAQ. This CDR3 has 15 residues. V was trimmed by 5 bases and J by 1 base, leaving 14 bases between them. The CDR3 DNA is TGTGCCAGCAGCCTACAGGCAGGGGATAACTATGGCTACACCTTC. This sequence encodes CASSLQAGDNYGYTF.

The chain recombines TRBV5-6 with TRBJ2-1; the match to TRBD1 covers 7 bases. The CDR3 is 12 amino acids. The germline CDR1 and CDR2 sequences are SGHDT and YYEEEE. Unmatched junction bases numbered 3, after V lost 2 bases and J lost 10 bases. CDR3 amino acids: CASSLPGQEQFF. The CDR3 DNA is TGTGCCAGCAGCTTACCGGGACAGGAGCAGTTCTTC.

The chain links TRBV19 to TRBJ2-1; TRBD2 matches 13 bases. V shed 5 bases, J shed 3 bases, and the junction held 13 bases outside the gene matches. There are 19 residues in the CDR3. CDR1 and CDR2 (germline): LNHDA, SQIVND (reference sequence). The CDR3 DNA is TGTGCCAGTAGTGCCCGACTAGCGGGGGGACTTAGGGACTACAATGAGCAGTTCTTC. Its translation: CASSARLAGGLRDYNEQFF.

The chain couples TRBV7-2 to TRBJ2-2, with a possible D match to TRBD1 (5 bases). The germline V and J ends were trimmed by 6 bases and 0 bases, with 11 bases remaining between them. Germline values: CDR1 SGHTA, CDR2 FQGNSA. This CDR3 spans 15 amino acids. The CDR3 is CASSPREANTGELFF. As DNA, the CDR3 is TGTGCCAGCAGTCCCAGGGAAGCGAACACCGGGGAGCTGTTTTTT.

The chain joins TRBV5-6 to TRBJ2-3, with 7 bases lining up with TRBD2. Per the germline V gene, CDR1 is SGHDT and CDR2 is YYEEEE. The CDR3 runs 16 residues. V shed 0 bases, J shed 2 bases, and the junction held 6 bases outside the gene matches. The chain's CDR3 is CASSLGLAAFTDTQYF. CDR3 nucleotide sequence: TGTGCCAGCAGCTTGGGGCTAGCGGCTTTCACAGATACGCAGTATTTT.